This T cell receptor beta chain appears in the sequencing data of a study of blood T cells in healthy people across ages. Remarks on this clonotype: Its antigen is still unknown.

Broader study findings: Possibly confounding the expanded clonotype changes was the fact that donor CMV status was unknown.

CDR1 is LGHNA and CDR2 is YSLEER in the germline V gene. V was shortened by 0 bases and J by 1 base, with 9 bases between the two germline ends. This CDR3 contains 15 residues. Each donor's blood draw was 8.5 to 10 milliliters of peripheral blood. Alongside a J-beta primer mix, a sample-barcoded 5' primer served in a second PCR lasting about 7 to 12 cycles. MiXCR was run by TCRdb on the 5' RACE reads, yielding one entry per CDR3 protein. The data show 800,000 to 900,000 distinct CDR3 sequences, with about 62% seen just once and around a quarter held by the top ten. This receptor was taken from a man aged 25 to 40 in good health. The genes are TRBV4-3 and TRBJ2-5; the D is unclear. Sequenced sample: blood. The CDR3 loop is CASSQDYGPQETQYF. The CDR3 coding sequence is TGCGCCAGCAGCCAAGATTACGGCCCCCAAGAGACCCAGTACTTC.